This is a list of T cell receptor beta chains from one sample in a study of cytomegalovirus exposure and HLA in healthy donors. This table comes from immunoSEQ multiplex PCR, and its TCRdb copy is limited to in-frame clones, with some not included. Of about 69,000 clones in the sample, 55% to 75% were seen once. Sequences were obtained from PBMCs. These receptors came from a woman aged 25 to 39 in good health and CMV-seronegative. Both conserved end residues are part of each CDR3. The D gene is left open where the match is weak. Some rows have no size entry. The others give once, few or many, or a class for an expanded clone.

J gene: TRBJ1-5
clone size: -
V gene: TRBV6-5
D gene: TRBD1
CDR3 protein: CASTPGQGNQPQHF
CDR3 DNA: TGTGCCAGCACTCCTGGACAGGGCAATCAGCCCCAGCATTTT

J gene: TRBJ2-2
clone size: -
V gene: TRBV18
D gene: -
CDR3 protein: CASFRETGELFF
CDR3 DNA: TGTGCCAGCTTCAGGGAAACCGGGGAGCTGTTTTTT

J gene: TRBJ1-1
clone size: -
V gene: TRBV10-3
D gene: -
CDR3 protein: CAISEALNTEAFF
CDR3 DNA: TGTGCCATCAGTGAAGCTTTGAACACTGAAGCTTTCTTT

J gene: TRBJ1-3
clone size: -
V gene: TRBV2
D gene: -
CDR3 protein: CASRSVGVSGNTIYF
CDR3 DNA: TGTGCCAGCAGATCGGTAGGGGTCTCCGGAAACACCATATATTTT

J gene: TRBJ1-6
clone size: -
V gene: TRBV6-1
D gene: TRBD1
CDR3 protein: CASSARGRDSPLHF
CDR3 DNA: TGTGCCAGCAGTGCCAGGGGGCGTGATTCACCCCTCCACTTT

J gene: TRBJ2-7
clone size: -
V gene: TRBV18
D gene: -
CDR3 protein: CASSQSLYEQYF
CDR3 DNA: TGTGCCAGCTCGCAGTCCCTCTACGAGCAGTACTTC

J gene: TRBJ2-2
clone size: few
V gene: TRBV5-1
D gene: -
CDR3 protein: CASSYLEPHAYTGELFF
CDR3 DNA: TGCGCCAGCAGCTACTTGGAGCCCCACGCTTACACCGGGGAGCTGTTTTTT

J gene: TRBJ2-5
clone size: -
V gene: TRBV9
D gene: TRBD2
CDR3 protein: CASSPLSGGVGETQYF
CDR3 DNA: TGTGCCAGCAGCCCCCTTAGCGGGGGGGTCGGGGAGACCCAGTACTTC

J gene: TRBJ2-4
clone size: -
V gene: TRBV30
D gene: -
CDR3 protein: CAWSVRGIAKNIQYF
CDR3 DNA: TGTGCCTGGAGTGTAAGGGGGATAGCCAAAAACATTCAGTACTTC

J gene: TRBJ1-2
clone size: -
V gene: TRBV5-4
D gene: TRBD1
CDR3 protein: CASSLHRGGNYGYTF
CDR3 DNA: TGTGCCAGCAGCTTGCACAGGGGAGGTAACTATGGCTACACCTTC

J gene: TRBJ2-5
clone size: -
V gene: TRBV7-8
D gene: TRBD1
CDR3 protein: CASSFRDRGILETQYF
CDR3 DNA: TGTGCCAGCAGCTTCCGGGACAGGGGAATTCTAGAGACCCAGTACTTC

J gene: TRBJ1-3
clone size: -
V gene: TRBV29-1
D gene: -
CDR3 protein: CSVTGSGNTIYF
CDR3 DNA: TGCAGCGTGACAGGATCTGGAAACACCATATATTTT

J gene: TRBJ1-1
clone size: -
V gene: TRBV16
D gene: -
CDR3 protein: CASSHARSIAFF
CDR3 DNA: TGTGCCAGCAGCCATGCGAGGAGTATAGCTTTCTTT

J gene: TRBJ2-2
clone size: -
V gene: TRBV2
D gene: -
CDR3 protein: CASSRGTGELFF
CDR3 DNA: TGTGCCAGCAGTCGAGGTACCGGGGAGCTGTTTTTT

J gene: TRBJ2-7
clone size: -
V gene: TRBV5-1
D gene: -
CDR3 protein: CASSRGGQESYEQYF
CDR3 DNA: TGCGCCAGCAGTAGGGGAGGACAGGAGTCCTACGAGCAGTACTTC

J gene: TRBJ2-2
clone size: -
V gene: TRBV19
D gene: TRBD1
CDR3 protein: CASSIVETGRTGELFF
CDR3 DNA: TGTGCCAGTAGTATAGTGGAGACAGGGCGAACCGGGGAGCTGTTTTTT

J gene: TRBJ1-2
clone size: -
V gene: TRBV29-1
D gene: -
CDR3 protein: CSAAAGPNRGYTF
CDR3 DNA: TGCAGCGCCGCCGCGGGGCCCAATAGAGGCTACACCTTC

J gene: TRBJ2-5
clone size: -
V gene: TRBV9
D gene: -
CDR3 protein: CASSVGRERETQYF
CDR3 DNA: TGTGCCAGCAGCGTAGGTAGAGAGAGAGAGACCCAGTACTTC

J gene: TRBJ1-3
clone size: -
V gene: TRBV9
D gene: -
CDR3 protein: CASSLETAGNTIYF
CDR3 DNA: TGTGCCAGCAGCCTAGAGACAGCTGGAAACACCATATATTTT

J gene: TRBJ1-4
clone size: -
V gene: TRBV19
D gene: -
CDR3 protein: CASSPPPGVTNEKLFF
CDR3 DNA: TGTGCCAGTAGCCCCCCCCCGGGGGTGACTAATGAAAAACTGTTTTTT

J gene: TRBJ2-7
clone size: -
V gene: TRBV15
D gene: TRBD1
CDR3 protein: CATSRDGTGVAEQYF
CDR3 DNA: TGTGCCACCAGCAGAGATGGTACAGGGGTGGCCGAGCAGTACTTC

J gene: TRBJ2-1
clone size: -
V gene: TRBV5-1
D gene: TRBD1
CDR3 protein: CASSLTTWTGPRTNEQFF
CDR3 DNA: TGCGCCAGCAGCTTGACTACTTGGACAGGGCCACGCACGAATGAGCAGTTCTTC

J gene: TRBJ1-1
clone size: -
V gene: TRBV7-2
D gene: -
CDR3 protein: CASSLVTGMNTEAFF
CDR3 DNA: TGTGCCAGCAGCTTAGTAACAGGTATGAACACTGAAGCTTTCTTT

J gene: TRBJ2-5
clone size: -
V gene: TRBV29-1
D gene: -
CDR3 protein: CSVDRGLETQYF
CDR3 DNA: TGCAGCGTTGACAGGGGCCTCGAGACCCAGTACTTC

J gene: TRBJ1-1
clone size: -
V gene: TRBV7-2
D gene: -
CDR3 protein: CASSPFGDF
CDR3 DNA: TGTGCCAGCAGCCCCTTCGGGGACTTT

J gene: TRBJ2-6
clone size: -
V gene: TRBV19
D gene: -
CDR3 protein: CASTSGTPDLWDSGANVLTF
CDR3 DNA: TGTGCCAGTACCTCCGGGACACCCGATCTTTGGGACTCTGGGGCCAACGTCCTGACTTTC

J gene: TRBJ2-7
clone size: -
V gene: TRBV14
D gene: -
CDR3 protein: CASSQDDKRQYF
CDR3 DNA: TGTGCCAGCAGCCAAGATGACAAACGGCAGTACTTC

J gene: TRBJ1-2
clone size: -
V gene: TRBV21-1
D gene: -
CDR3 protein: CASSTQVSGYTF
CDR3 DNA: TGTGCCAGCAGCACCCAGGTGAGCGGCTACACCTTC

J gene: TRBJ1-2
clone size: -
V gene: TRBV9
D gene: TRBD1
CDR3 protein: CASSLDRDYGYTF
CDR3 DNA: TGTGCCAGCAGCCTGGACAGGGACTATGGCTACACCTTC

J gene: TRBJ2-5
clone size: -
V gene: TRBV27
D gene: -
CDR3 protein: CASSPGRGGPETQYF
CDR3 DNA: TGTGCCAGCAGCCCGGGAAGGGGGGGCCCAGAGACCCAGTACTTC

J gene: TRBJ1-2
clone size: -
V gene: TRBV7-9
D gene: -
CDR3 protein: CASSPGTAGFGYTF
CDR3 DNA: TGTGCCAGCAGCCCGGGGACTGCCGGCTTTGGCTACACCTTC

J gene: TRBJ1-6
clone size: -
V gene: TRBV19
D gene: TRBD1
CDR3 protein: CASSILGQGPSPLHF
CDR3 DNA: TGTGCCAGTAGTATCCTGGGACAGGGTCCTTCACCCCTCCACTTT

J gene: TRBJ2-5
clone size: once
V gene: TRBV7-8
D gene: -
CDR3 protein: CASSFSGRGETQYF
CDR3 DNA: TGTGCCAGCAGCTTCAGCGGTCGAGGGGAGACCCAGTACTTC

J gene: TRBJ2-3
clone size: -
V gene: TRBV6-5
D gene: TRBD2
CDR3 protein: CASSSPGGFGTDTQYF
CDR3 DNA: TGTGCCAGCAGTTCGCCGGGGGGGTTTGGCACAGATACGCAGTATTTT

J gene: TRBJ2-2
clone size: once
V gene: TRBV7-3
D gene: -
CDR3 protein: CASSSSGELFF
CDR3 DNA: TGTGCCAGCAGCTCCTCCGGGGAGCTGTTTTTT

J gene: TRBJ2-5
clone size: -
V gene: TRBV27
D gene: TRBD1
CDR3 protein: CASSPGTDRAETQYF
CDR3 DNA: TGTGCCAGCAGTCCTGGTACGGACAGGGCAGAGACCCAGTACTTC

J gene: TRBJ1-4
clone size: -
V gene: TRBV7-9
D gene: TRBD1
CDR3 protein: CASSFAPGQGAEKLFF
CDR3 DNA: TGTGCCAGCAGCTTCGCGCCGGGACAGGGGGCTGAAAAACTGTTTTTT

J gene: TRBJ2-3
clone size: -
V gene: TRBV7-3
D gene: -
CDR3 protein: CASSLGEDTQYF
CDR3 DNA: TGTGCCAGCAGCTTAGGGGAGGATACGCAGTATTTT

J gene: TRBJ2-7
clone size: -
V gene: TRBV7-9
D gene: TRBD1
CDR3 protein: CASSFSDRVFDEQYF
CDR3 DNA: TGTGCCAGCAGCTTCAGCGACAGGGTTTTCGACGAGCAGTACTTC

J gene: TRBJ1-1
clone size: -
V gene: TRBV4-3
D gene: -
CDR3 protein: CASSQGGRFSDEGPEAFF
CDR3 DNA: TGCGCCAGCAGCCAAGGTGGAAGGTTTAGCGATGAAGGACCTGAAGCTTTCTTT

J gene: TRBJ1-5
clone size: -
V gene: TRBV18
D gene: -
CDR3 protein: CASSRSNQANQPQHF
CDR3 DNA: TGTGCCAGCTCACGCTCAAACCAAGCCAATCAGCCCCAGCATTTT

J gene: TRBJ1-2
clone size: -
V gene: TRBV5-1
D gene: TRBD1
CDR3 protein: CASSLAGTGTGGYTF
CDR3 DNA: TGCGCCAGCAGCTTGGCTGGGACAGGGACTGGTGGCTACACCTTC

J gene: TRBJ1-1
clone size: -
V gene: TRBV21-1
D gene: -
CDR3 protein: CASSKARGPGSTEAFF
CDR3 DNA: TGTGCCAGCAGCAAAGCTCGCGGCCCCGGTAGCACTGAAGCTTTCTTT

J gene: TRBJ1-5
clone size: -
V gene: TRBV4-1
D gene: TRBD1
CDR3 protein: CASSQEDRGNQPQHF
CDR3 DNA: TGCGCCAGCAGCCAAGAGGACAGGGGGAATCAGCCCCAGCATTTT

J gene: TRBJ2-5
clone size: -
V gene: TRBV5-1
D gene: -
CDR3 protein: CASSLVRDPQETQYF
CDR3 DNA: TGCGCCAGCAGCTTGGTCAGGGATCCACAAGAGACCCAGTACTTC

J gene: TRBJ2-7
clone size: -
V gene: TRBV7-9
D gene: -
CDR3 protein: CASSSPETDSPYEQYF
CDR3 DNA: TGTGCCAGCAGCTCCCCAGAAACGGACAGTCCCTACGAGCAGTACTTC

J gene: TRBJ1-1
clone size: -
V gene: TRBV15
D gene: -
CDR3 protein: CATSRGGQGTEAFF
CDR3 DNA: TGTGCCACCAGCCGGGGAGGGCAGGGAACTGAAGCTTTCTTT

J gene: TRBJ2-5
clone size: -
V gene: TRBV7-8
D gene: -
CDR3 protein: CASSLRSQETQYF
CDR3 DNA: TGTGCCAGCAGCTTACGCAGCCAAGAGACCCAGTACTTC

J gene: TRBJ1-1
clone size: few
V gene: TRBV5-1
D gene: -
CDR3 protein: CASSLEPELMNTEAFF
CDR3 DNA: TGCGCCAGCAGCTTGGAGCCTGAGCTCATGAACACTGAAGCTTTCTTT

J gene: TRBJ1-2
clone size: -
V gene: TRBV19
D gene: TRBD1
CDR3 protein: CASLGYGTGGSGYTF
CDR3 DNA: TGTGCCAGTTTAGGCTACGGGACAGGGGGCTCTGGCTACACCTTC

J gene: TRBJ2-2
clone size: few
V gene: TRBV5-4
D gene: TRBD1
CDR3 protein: CASSLESDRGTGELFF
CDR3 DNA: TGTGCCAGCAGCTTGGAGTCCGACAGGGGGACCGGGGAGCTGTTTTTT

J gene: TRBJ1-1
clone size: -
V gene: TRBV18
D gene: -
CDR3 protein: CASSPPYIQAFF
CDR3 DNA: TGTGCCAGCTCACCACCTTACATTCAAGCTTTCTTT

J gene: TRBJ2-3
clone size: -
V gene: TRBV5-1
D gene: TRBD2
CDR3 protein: CASSWGLADRTDTQYF
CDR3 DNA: TGCGCCAGCAGCTGGGGACTAGCGGACCGCACAGATACGCAGTATTTT

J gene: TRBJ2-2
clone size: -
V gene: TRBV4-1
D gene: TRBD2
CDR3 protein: CASRKDLGLAGELFF
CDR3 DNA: TGCGCCAGCAGGAAGGACCTGGGACTAGCTGGGGAGCTGTTTTTT

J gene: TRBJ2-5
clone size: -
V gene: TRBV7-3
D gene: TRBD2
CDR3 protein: CASSSRLAGQETQYF
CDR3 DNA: TGTGCCAGCAGCTCCCGACTAGCGGGGCAAGAGACCCAGTACTTC

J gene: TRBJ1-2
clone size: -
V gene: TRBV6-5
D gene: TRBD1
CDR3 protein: CASSYHDRDDNYGYTF
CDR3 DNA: TGTGCCAGCAGTTACCACGACAGGGATGACAACTATGGCTACACCTTC

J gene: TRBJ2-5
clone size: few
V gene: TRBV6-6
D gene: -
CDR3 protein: CASRRDAGQETQYF
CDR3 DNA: TGTGCCAGCAGGCGGGACGCAGGACAAGAGACCCAGTACTTC

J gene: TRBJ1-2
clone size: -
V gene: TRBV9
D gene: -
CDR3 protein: CASSPTTGGGYGYTF
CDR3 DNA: TGTGCCAGCAGCCCAACGACGGGGGGGGGCTATGGCTACACCTTC

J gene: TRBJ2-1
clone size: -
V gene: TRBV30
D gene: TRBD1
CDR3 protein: CAWRRAGDRRLLSSYNEQFF
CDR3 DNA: TGTGCCTGGAGACGAGCTGGGGACAGAAGATTACTAAGCTCCTACAATGAGCAGTTCTTC